These T cell receptor beta chains were read from a single sample in a study of early T cells in non-severe SARS-CoV-2 infection. One entry per CDR3 protein, called by TCRdb with MiXCR from the 5' RACE reads. This sample has tens of thousands of distinct CDR3 sequences, with 8% to 13% found just once. This material consisted of whole blood, taken at baseline. The receptors shown here come from an adult who was a healthcare worker with PCR-confirmed SARS-CoV-2 infection or an uninfected control (not recorded which). Each CDR3 is given with its conserved first and last residue. A D gene is named only where the DNA matches it firmly. The size entry is marked missing in some rows and otherwise reads once, few, many or a size class.

many | TRBJ2-5 | NA | TRBV7-3 | CASSLWEQETQYF | TGTGCCAGCAGCTTATGGGAGCAAGAGACCCAGTACTTC
many | TRBJ2-7 | NA | TRBV12-3/TRBV12-4 | CASSLAEAAPWYF | TGTGCCAGCAGTTTAGCGGAGGCAGCGCCTTGGTACTTC
NA | TRBJ2-7 | NA | TRBV19 | CASSISIRVFASYEQYF | TGTGCCAGTAGTATTTCCATACGGGTTTTCGCCAGCTACGAGCAGTACTTC
NA | TRBJ2-1 | TRBD2 | TRBV20-1 | CSATPGLAVNEQFF | TGCAGTGCCACACCGGGACTAGCTGTCAATGAGCAGTTCTTC
few | TRBJ2-2 | NA | TRBV11-2 | CASSYQPGNTGELFF | TGTGCCAGCAGCTACCAACCGGGAAACACCGGGGAGCTGTTTTTT
many | TRBJ2-1 | TRBD2 | TRBV7-9 | CASSPKTLGLRYNEQFF | TGTGCCAGCAGCCCCAAAACGCTGGGACTACGGTACAATGAGCAGTTCTTC
many | TRBJ2-2 | TRBD2 | TRBV5-4 | CASTPGGAGELFF | TGTGCCAGCACTCCGGGGGGAGCCGGGGAGCTGTTTTTT
NA | TRBJ2-5 | NA | TRBV20-1 | CSVVKELQETQYF | TGCAGTGTCGTGAAGGAGCTCCAAGAGACCCAGTACTTC
NA | TRBJ2-3 | NA | TRBV5-1 | CASSASGADTQYF | TGCGCCAGCAGCGCATCGGGGGCAGATACGCAGTATTTT
NA | TRBJ1-1 | TRBD1 | TRBV7-3 | CASSPRQGSETEAFF | TGTGCCAGCAGCCCCCGACAGGGCTCGGAGACTGAAGCTTTCTTT